A single sample is the source of the 4 T cell receptor beta chains below, sequenced in a study of a mutant IDH1 vaccine in newly diagnosed glioma. No antigen has been identified for these receptors. As to time point: week 35, safety follow-up. Doses consisted of 300 ug of mutant IDH1 20-mer peptide each, paired with topical imiquimod. Repertoires were generated with immunoSEQ multiplex PCR, while TCRdb's copy carries only in-frame clones and drops some. The sample yields about 65,000 clones, more than 80% seen once. The sample here was PBMCs, taken from a glioma patient whose treatment included an IDH1 peptide vaccine. The receptor set was obtained from a man aged 35 to 55 with glioma.

This chain links TRBV4-1 with TRBJ1-2, with D possibly being TRBD1 (5 bases). The CDR3 spans 14 residues. V lost 6 bases and J 5 bases, leaving 16 bases between the germline ends. Germline loops: CDR1 MGHRA, CDR2 YSYEKL. CDR3 in DNA: TGCGCCAGCAGTTATACCCCAGACAGTTATGGCTACACCTTC. It yields the protein CASSYTPDSYGYTF.

The chain links TRBV28 to TRBJ1-4; the match to TRBD1 covers 7 bases. Trimming took 2 bases from V and 8 from J; bases not matched to a gene: 11. CDR1 and CDR2 (germline): MDHEN, SYDVKM. The length of the CDR3 is 16 residues. In nucleotides, the CDR3 is TGTGCCAGCAGTTTACCCACGACAGGGCTAGGGGAAAAACTGTTTTTT. Protein product: CASSLPTTGLGEKLFF.

V is TRBV6-1 and J is TRBJ2-1, with 7 bases aligning to TRBD2. The CDR3 totals 14 residues. Germline lookup yields CDR1 MNHNS and CDR2 SASEGT. The V segment lost 8 bases and the J segment 2 bases; nucleotides outside the gene matches: 6. CDR3 sequence reads: CASRLAGPYNEQFF. The CDR3 region has the DNA TGTGCCAGCCGACTAGCCGGACCCTACAATGAGCAGTTCTTC.

The chain is built from TRBV6-5 and TRBJ2-5; weak D call: TRBD1 (6 bases). The CDR3 has 13 amino acids. The germline gives CDR1 MNHEY, CDR2 SVGAGI. V gave up 5 bases and J gave up 5 bases, with 12 bases separating them. The CDR3 spells CASSPGGEETQYF. DNA of the CDR3: TGTGCCAGCAGTCCTGGGGGCGAGGAGACCCAGTACTTC.